Each of the 5 T cell receptor beta chains below was sequenced from the same sample in a study of regulatory T cells in long-lasting Graves disease (TCRdb year 2021). The sample's time point, from its label and the paper: newly diagnosed GD, antithyroid drugs for less than 3 months. For both TCR sequencing and RNA sequencing, RNA was extracted from PBMCs using TRIzol. To prepare the library, multiplex PCR was applied. The instrument was an Illumina HiSeq 4000. To build TCR beta libraries, CDR3 regions were amplified by Arm-PCR using iRepertoire HTBI primers. Using fastp at Q25 and MiXCR, TCRdb reprocessed the public reads and kept productive beta chains. Entries are consolidated by CDR3 protein sequence, retaining the most common genes and DNA. Across this sample there are approximately 400,000 distinct CDR3 sequences, with more than 12% seen only once. The ten largest clones represent approximately 15% of the sample.

These data were also reused for a study on T cells in Graves' hyperthyroidism and ophthalmopathy.

Sequencing was performed on peripheral blood mononuclear cells (PBMCs), taken at new diagnosis, from a patient treated with antithyroid drugs. The receptors were gathered from a young woman with Graves disease. Donor details come from another sample of the same person, matched by shared clones.

There are many counts of this clonotype. The chain has TRBV11-2 and TRBJ2-5; D possibly uses TRBD1 or TRBD2 (6 bases each). Germline V gene data show CDR1 as SGHAT and CDR2 as FQNNGV. Trimming left V 6 bases short and J 5 bases short, with 19 bases between. CDR3 length equals 15 residues. The CDR3 is CASSWARGGMETQYF. CDR3 bases: TGTGCCAGCAGTTGGGCCAGGGGAGGAATGGAGACCCAGTACTTC.

This clonotype was counted at least ten times. The V gene is TRBV6-5, the J gene TRBJ2-1; D remains ambiguous. CDR3 length equals 18 residues. Germline assignment: CDR1 MNHEY and CDR2 SVGAGI. V was cut by 0 bases and J by 0 bases, with 15 bases left in between. CDR3 loop: CASSYSTSSASSYNEQFF. CDR3 nucleotide sequence: TGTGCCAGCAGTTACTCGACGTCCAGCGCAAGCTCCTACAATGAGCAGTTCTTC.

Many counts were recorded for this clonotype. The gene calls are TRBV6-2 or TRBV6-3 and TRBJ1-1, with 7 positions matching TRBD1. The CDR3 spans 13 residues. The germline CDR1 and CDR2 sequences are MNHEY and SVGEGT. With 2 bases clipped from V and 7 bases from J, the junction kept 4 bases outside the gene matches. CDR3 coding DNA: TGTGCCAGCAGTTACGGCGGACAGGTTGAAGCTTTCTTT. This encodes CASSYGGQVEAFF.

In this sample, this clonotype turned up a few times. The V gene is TRBV5-1, the J gene TRBJ2-2, with D uncertain. The CDR3 runs to 14 residues. Looked up from germline, CDR1 is SGHRS and CDR2 is YFSETQ. The V and J ends lost 0 bases and 6 bases respectively, with 9 bases between them. The CDR3 loop is CASSLDGVSGELFF. The CDR3 nucleotides read TGCGCCAGCAGCTTGGATGGTGTCTCCGGGGAGCTGTTTTTT.

This clonotype was picked up many times. CDR3 coding DNA: TGTGCCAGCAGCGTGGCGGGGGCAGGGCAGCCCCAGCATTTT. This gives the protein CASSVAGAGQPQHF. This chain links TRBV9 with TRBJ1-5, with D perhaps matching TRBD1 (6 bases). The V and J ends lost 2 bases and 7 bases respectively, with 13 bases between them. Germline V gene data show CDR1 as SGDLS and CDR2 as YYNGEE. The CDR3 covers 14 residues.